A selection of T cell receptor beta chains follows, all from one sample in a study of blood T cell repertoires in COVID-19. Measured with immunoSEQ multiplex PCR; TCRdb has only the in-frame clones, and not every one. The table has 120,000 or so clones, more than 70% seen once. The sample comprised peripheral blood. The receptors originated from a man aged 80 or over with active or convalescent COVID-19. Both conserved end residues are part of each CDR3. The order of the fields is D gene, J gene, V gene, CDR3 protein, CDR3 DNA. D genes are given only for firm matches.

TRBD1 TRBJ1-2 TRBV6-5 CASRPTGVYGYTF TGTGCCAGCAGGCCGACAGGGGTCTATGGCTACACCTTC
- TRBJ1-5 TRBV19 CASSIVLSPIQPQHF TGTGCCAGTAGTATAGTACTCTCTCCAATTCAGCCCCAGCATTTT
TRBD1 TRBJ1-2 TRBV9 CASSGLTGGGYGYTF TGTGCCAGCAGCGGCTTGACAGGGGGCGGCTATGGCTACACCTTC
TRBD1 TRBJ2-7 TRBV19 CASSPPGQGWYEQYF TGTGCCAGTAGTCCCCCGGGACAGGGGTGGTACGAGCAGTACTTC
TRBD2 TRBJ2-7 TRBV6-5 CASSPGTSGRAQYF TGTGCCAGCAGTCCCGGGACTAGCGGGAGGGCGCAGTACTTC
TRBD2 TRBJ2-3 TRBV27 CASSLSRASGGFRNTQYF TGTGCCAGCAGTTTATCAAGGGCTAGCGGGGGGTTTCGAAATACGCAGTATTTT
- TRBJ2-5 TRBV6-2/TRBV6-3 CASIPAGQETQYF TGTGCCAGCATCCCGGCGGGGCAAGAGACCCAGTACTTC
- TRBJ1-5 TRBV5-1 CASSLIGSPPQHF TGCGCCAGCAGCTTGATCGGTTCACCGCCCCAGCATTTT
- TRBJ1-6 TRBV6-5 CASSYSLVSRGSPLHF TGTGCCAGCAGTTACTCCCTCGTGAGCCGAGGATCACCCCTCCACTTT
- TRBJ1-1 TRBV19 CASRPTRNTEAFF TGTGCCAGTAGACCAACACGGAACACTGAAGCTTTCTTT
TRBD2 TRBJ2-7 TRBV6-5 CASSYSPRGGYEQYF TGTGCCAGCAGTTACTCACCGAGGGGAGGGTACGAGCAGTACTTC
TRBD1 TRBJ2-3 TRBV4-1 CASSQEQGVEADTQYF TGCGCCAGCAGCCAGGAACAGGGGGTGGAGGCAGATACGCAGTATTTT
- TRBJ2-5 TRBV9 CASSVQGTPGETQYF TGTGCCAGCAGCGTACAGGGGACCCCAGGGGAGACCCAGTACTTC